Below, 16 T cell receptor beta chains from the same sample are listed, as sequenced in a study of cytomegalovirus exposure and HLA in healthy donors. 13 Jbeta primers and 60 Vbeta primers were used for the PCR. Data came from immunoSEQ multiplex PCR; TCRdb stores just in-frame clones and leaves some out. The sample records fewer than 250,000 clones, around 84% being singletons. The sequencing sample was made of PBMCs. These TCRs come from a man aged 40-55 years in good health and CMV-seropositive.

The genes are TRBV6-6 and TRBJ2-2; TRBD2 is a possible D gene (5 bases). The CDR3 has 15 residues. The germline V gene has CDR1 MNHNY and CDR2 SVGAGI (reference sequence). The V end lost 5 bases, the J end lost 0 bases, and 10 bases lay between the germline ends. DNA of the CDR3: TGTGCCAGCAGTCTTACCGGGACGAACACCGGGGAGCTGTTTTTT. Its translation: CASSLTGTNTGELFF.

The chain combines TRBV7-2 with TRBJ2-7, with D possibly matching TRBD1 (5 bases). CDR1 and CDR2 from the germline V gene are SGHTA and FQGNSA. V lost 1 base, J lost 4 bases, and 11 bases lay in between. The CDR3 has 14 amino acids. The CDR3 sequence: CASSLGAGWYEQYF. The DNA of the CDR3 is TGTGCCAGCAGCTTAGGGGCAGGGTGGTACGAGCAGTACTTC.

CDR3 in amino acids: CASSQTNTGELFF. CDR3 DNA: TGTGCCAGCAGTCAAACGAACACCGGGGAGCTGTTTTTT. This chain links TRBV6-1 with TRBJ2-2; D is unclear. Trimming removed 5 bases from V and 0 bases from J, with 4 bases in between. The CDR3 consists of 13 residues. Germline CDR1 and CDR2: MNHNS and SASEGT.

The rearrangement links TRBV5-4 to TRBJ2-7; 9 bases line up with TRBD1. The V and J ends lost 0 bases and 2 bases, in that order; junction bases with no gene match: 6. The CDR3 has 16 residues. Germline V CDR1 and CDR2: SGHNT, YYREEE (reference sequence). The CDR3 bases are TGTGCCAGCAGCTTGGCTGGGACAGGGACCCCCTACGAGCAGTACTTC. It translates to CASSLAGTGTPYEQYF.

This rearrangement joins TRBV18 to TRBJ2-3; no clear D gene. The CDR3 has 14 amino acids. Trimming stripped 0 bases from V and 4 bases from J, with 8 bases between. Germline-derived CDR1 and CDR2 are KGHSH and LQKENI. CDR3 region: CASSPPGSPDTQYF. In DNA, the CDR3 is TGTGCCAGCTCACCACCCGGGTCTCCAGATACGCAGTATTTT.

CDR3 sequence (DNA): TGTGCCAGCAGTCTCGGGACAACCAACACAGATACGCAGTATTTT. It codes for CASSLGTTNTDTQYF. This chain joins TRBV6-5 and TRBJ2-3, with D possibly TRBD1 on 6 matching bases. V dropped 5 bases and J dropped 2 bases, with 14 bases sitting between them. Looked up from germline, CDR1 is MNHEY and CDR2 is SVGAGI. The CDR3 contains 15 residues.

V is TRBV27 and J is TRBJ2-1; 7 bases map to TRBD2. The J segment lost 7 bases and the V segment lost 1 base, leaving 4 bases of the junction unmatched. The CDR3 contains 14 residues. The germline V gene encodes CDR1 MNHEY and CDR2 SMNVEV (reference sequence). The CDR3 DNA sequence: TGTGCCAGCAGTTTATGGGAGGGCCGGAATGAGCAGTTCTTC. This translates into CASSLWEGRNEQFF.

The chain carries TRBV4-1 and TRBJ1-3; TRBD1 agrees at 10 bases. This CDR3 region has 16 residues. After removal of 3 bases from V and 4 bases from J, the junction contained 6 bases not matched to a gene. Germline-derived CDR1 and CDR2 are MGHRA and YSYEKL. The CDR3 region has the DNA TGCGCCAGCAGCCAGGCCGGGACAGGGGCGGGAAACACCATATATTTT. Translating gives CASSQAGTGAGNTIYF.

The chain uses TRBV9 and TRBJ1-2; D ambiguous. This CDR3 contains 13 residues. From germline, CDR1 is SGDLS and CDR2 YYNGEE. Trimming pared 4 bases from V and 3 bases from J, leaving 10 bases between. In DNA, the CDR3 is TGTGCCAGCAGCCTAGACACAGACTATGGCTACACCTTC. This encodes CASSLDTDYGYTF.

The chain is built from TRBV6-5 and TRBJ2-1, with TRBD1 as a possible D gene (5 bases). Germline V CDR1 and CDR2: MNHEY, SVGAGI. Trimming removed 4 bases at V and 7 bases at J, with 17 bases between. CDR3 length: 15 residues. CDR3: CASSSRADPRNEQFF. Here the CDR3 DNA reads TGTGCCAGCAGTTCCAGGGCCGATCCGAGAAATGAGCAGTTCTTC.

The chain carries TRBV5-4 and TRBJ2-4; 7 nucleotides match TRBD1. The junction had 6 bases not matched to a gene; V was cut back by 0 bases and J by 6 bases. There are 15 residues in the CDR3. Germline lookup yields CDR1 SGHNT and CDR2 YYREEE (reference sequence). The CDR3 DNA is TGTGCCAGCAGCTTGGCCCCGGGACAGAGAAACATTCAGTACTTC. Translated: CASSLAPGQRNIQYF.

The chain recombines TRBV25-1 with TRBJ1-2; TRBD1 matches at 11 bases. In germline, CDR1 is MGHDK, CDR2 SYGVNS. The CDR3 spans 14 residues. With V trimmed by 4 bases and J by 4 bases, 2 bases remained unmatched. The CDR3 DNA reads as TGTGCCAGCAGTGGGGACAGGGGGGTCTATGGCTACACCTTC. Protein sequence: CASSGDRGVYGYTF.

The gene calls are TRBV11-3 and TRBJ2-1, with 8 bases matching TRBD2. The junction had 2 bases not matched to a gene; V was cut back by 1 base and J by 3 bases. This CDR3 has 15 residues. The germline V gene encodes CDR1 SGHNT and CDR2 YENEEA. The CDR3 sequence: CASSLGTSGYNEQFF. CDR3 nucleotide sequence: TGTGCCAGCAGCTTAGGTACTAGCGGCTACAATGAGCAGTTCTTC.

The CDR3 here is CSAVSGNQETQYF. CDR3 sequence (DNA): TGCAGCGCCGTCAGCGGGAACCAAGAGACCCAGTACTTC. The chain uses TRBV29-1 and TRBJ2-5, with 7 bases identical to TRBD2. The CDR3 contains 13 residues. Germline values: CDR1 SQVTM, CDR2 ANQGSEA. Germline trimming cut 7 bases from V and 0 bases from J; bases unmatched to any gene: 5. The complete variable domain, with remaining parts taken from reference TRBV29-1 and TRBJ2-5, reads SAVISQKPSRDICQRGTSLTIQCQVDSQVTMMFWYRQQPGQSLTLIATANQGSEATYESGFVIDKFPISRPNLTFSTLTVSNMSPEDSSIYLCSAVSGNQETQYFGPGTRLLVL.

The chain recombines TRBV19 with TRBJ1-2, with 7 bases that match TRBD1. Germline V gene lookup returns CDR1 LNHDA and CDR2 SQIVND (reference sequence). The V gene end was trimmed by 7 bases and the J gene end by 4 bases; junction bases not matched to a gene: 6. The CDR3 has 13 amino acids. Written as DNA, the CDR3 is TGTGCCAGTACTTATTGGACAGGCTATGGCTACACCTTC. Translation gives CASTYWTGYGYTF.

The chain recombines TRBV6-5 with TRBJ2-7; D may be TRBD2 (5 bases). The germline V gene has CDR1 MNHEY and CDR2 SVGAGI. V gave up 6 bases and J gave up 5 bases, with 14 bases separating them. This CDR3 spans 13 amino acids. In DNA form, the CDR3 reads TGTGCCAGCAGGCCACCGCCGGGGAACGAGCAGTACTTC. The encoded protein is CASRPPPGNEQYF.